These 13 T cell receptor beta chains originate from one sample sequenced in a study of early T cells in non-severe SARS-CoV-2 infection. TCRdb called the 5' RACE reads again in MiXCR, with one record for every CDR3 protein. The sample includes about 72,000 distinct CDR3 sequences, about 9.4% of them seen just once. The source material was whole blood, sampled at baseline. The receptors here all came from an adult who was a healthcare worker with PCR-confirmed SARS-CoV-2 infection or an uninfected control (not recorded which).

This clonotype was counted between two and nine times. The chain combines TRBV30 with TRBJ1-5; 7 bases are shared with TRBD1. The CDR3 is made up of 13 amino acids. V dropped 3 bases and J dropped 9; count of bases not matched to a gene: 8. The germline V gene encodes CDR1 GTSNPN and CDR2 SVGIG (reference sequence). CDR3 protein: CAWRRTGVGPQHF. CDR3 bases: TGTGCCTGGAGGAGGACAGGCGTTGGGCCCCAGCATTTT.

CDR3: CASRTGTGNYGYTF. Written as DNA, the CDR3 is TGTGCCAGCAGAACCGGGACGGGGAACTATGGCTACACCTTC. The chain uses TRBV6-6 and TRBJ1-2; the D gene is possibly TRBD1 (5 bases). Trimming stripped 6 bases from V and 2 bases from J, with 13 bases between. The germline V gene encodes CDR1 MNHNY and CDR2 SVGAGI (reference sequence). There are 14 residues in the CDR3.

V gene TRBV7-8 combines with J gene TRBJ2-7, with D tentatively TRBD1 (6 bases). This CDR3 region has 13 residues. The V gene's germline CDR1 is SGHVS and CDR2 FQNEAQ. Trimming removed 5 bases at V and 6 bases at J, with 14 bases between. In nucleotides, the CDR3 is TGTGCCAGCAGCACATACAGGGCAGGCGAGCAGTACTTC. Protein sequence: CASSTYRAGEQYF.

This clonotype showed up many times. This rearrangement joins TRBV4-2 to TRBJ2-1; D tentatively fits TRBD1 or TRBD2 (6 bases each). CDR1 and CDR2 from the germline V gene are LGHNA and YNFKEQ. This CDR3 has 17 residues. V dropped 0 bases and J dropped 2 bases, with 14 bases sitting between them. The CDR3 nucleotides read TGTGCCAGCAGCCAAGATGGGGGGCGCAATGCCTACAATGAGCAGTTCTTC. Translated: CASSQDGGRNAYNEQFF.

In its sample, this clonotype was seen many times. This rearrangement joins TRBV11-2 to TRBJ1-2; the match to TRBD1 covers 7 bases. The length of the CDR3 is 12 residues. V lost 5 bases, J lost 4 bases, and 1 base stayed unmatched. The V gene's germline CDR1 is SGHAT and CDR2 FQNNGV. The CDR3 is CASSQGGYGYTF. In DNA form, the CDR3 reads TGTGCCAGCAGCCAGGGGGGCTATGGCTACACCTTC.

This clonotype has a handful of counts. The genes are TRBV2 and TRBJ2-3, with a possible D match to TRBD1 (6 bases). This CDR3 has 15 amino acids. The germline CDR1 and CDR2 sequences are SNHLY and FYNNEI. V was cut by 2 bases and J by 0 bases, with 9 bases left in between. CDR3 in amino acids: CASSERTASTDTQYF. In nucleotides, the CDR3 is TGTGCCAGCAGTGAAAGGACAGCTAGCACAGATACGCAGTATTTT.

V usage is TRBV3-1 and J usage is TRBJ1-6, with D possibly being TRBD1 (5 bases). V dropped 4 bases and J dropped 7 bases, with 17 bases sitting between them. Per the germline V gene, CDR1 is LGHDT and CDR2 is YNNKEL (reference sequence). This CDR3 contains 16 residues. CDR3 nucleotide sequence: TGTGCCAGCAGCCCTTCGACAGAAGCACGGAATTCACCCCTCCACTTT. Translating it yields CASSPSTEARNSPLHF.

The chain is built from TRBV6-1 and TRBJ1-1; D is possibly TRBD1 (6 bases). The CDR3 runs 12 residues. Trimming shortened V by 2 bases and J by 11 bases, and 12 bases separated the two germline ends. CDR1 MNHNS and CDR2 SASEGT come from the germline V gene. CDR3 sequence reads: CASSERQVIAFF. In DNA form, the CDR3 reads TGTGCCAGCAGTGAAAGACAGGTTATCGCTTTCTTT.

The chain recombines TRBV6-5 with TRBJ1-2, with D possibly matching TRBD1 (6 bases). The CDR3 sequence is 16 residues long. The germline CDR1 and CDR2 sequences are MNHEY and SVGAGI. V lost 6 bases and J lost 5, with 22 bases in between. The CDR3 nucleotides read TGTGCCAGCAGCGAAGGCGGCAGGCAAAGGGGGTATGGCTACACCTTC. This codes for CASSEGGRQRGYGYTF.

The chain employs TRBV2 and TRBJ2-5; maybe TRBD1 (6 bases). The V and J ends lost 6 bases and 4 bases respectively, with 18 bases between them. The CDR3 covers 15 residues. Germline-derived CDR1 and CDR2 are SNHLY and FYNNEI. The CDR3 DNA sequence: TGTGCCAGCAGCGTAACCCAGGGGTCGGGAGAGACCCAGTACTTC. Its translation is CASSVTQGSGETQYF.

The chain uses TRBV5-1 and TRBJ1-1; tentative D call: TRBD1 (5 bases). The CDR3 length is 13 residues. V was shortened by 2 bases and J by 1 base, with 6 bases between the two germline ends. The germline gives CDR1 SGHRS, CDR2 YFSETQ. The CDR3 spells CASSFRGNTEAFF. The CDR3, as DNA: TGCGCCAGCAGCTTTAGGGGGAACACTGAAGCTTTCTTT. Full variable domain (missing parts from reference TRBV5-1 and TRBJ1-1): KAGVTQTPRYLIKTRGQQVTLSCSPISGHRSVSWYQQTPGQGLQFLFEYFSETQRNKGNFPGRFSGRQFSNSRSEMNVSTLELGDSALYLCASSFRGNTEAFFGQGTRLTVV.

This clonotype was counted between two and nine times. The V call is TRBV20-1, the J call TRBJ2-3; D gene ambiguous. V gave up 2 bases and J gave up 2 bases, with 8 bases separating them. This CDR3 has 13 residues. The V gene's germline CDR1 is DFQATT and CDR2 SNEGSKA (reference sequence). The CDR3 region is CSARLVDTDTQYF. The CDR3 DNA sequence: TGCAGTGCTAGATTGGTTGACACAGATACGCAGTATTTT.

V usage is TRBV10-3 and J usage is TRBJ2-3; 7 nucleotides align to TRBD1. The trim removed 7 bases at V and 0 bases at J, leaving 13 bases unmatched. CDR1 and CDR2 (germline): ENHRY, SYGVKD. This CDR3 is 17 amino acids long. CDR3 DNA sequence: TGTGCCATCACTCCTCAGACAGGGCCCACTAGCACAGATACGCAGTATTTT. Its protein product is CAITPQTGPTSTDTQYF.